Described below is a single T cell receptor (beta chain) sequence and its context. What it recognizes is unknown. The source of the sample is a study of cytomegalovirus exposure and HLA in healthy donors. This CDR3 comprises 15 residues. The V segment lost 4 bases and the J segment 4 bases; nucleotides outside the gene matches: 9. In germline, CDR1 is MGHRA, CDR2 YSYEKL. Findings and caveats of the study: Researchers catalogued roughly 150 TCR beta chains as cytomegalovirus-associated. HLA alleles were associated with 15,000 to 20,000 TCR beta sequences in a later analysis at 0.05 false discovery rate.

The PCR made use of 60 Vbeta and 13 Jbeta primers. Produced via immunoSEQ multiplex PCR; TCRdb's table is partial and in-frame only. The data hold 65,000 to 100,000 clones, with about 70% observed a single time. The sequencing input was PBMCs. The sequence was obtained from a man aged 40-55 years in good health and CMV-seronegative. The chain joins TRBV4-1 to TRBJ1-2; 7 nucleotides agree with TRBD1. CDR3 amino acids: CASSPGQANPYGYTF. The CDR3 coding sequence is TGCGCCAGCAGCCCTGGACAGGCCAACCCCTATGGCTACACCTTC.